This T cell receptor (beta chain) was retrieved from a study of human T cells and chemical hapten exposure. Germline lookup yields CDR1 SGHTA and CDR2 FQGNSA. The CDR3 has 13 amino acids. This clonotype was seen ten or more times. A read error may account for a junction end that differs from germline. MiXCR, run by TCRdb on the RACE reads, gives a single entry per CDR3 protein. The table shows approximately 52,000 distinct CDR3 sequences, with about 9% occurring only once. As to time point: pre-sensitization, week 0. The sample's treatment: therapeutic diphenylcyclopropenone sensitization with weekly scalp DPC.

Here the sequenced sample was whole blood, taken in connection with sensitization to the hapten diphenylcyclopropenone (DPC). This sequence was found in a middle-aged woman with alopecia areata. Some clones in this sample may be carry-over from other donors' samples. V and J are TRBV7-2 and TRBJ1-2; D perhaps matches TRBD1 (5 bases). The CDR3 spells CASSSNLYGARRF. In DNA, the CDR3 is TGTGCCAGCAGCTCGAACCTTTACGGGGCCCGGCGCTTC. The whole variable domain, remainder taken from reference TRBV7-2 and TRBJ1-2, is GAGVSQSPSNKVTEKGKDVELRCDPISGHTALYWYRQSLGQGLEFLIYFQGNSAPDKSGLPSDRFSAERTGGSVSTLTIQRTQQEDSAVYLCASSSNLYGARRFGSGTRLTVV.